This T cell receptor beta chain was observed in a study of blood T cells in healthy people across ages. The authors ran a second PCR of 7 to 11 cycles using a sample-barcoded 5' primer and a J-beta primer mix. Each cDNA was tagged by a template-switch adaptor containing 12 random nucleotides. TCRdb reanalysed the 5' RACE reads using MiXCR and keeps one entry per CDR3 protein. The data hold some 1.5 million distinct CDR3 sequences, with 28% observed a single time. After removal of 6 bases from V and 4 bases from J, the junction contained 10 bases not matched to a gene. The germline gives CDR1 DFQATT, CDR2 SNEGSKA (reference sequence). This CDR3 comprises 14 residues. At least ten counts were recorded for this clonotype.

This sequence originates from a woman in her twenties or thirties in good health. The genes are TRBV20-1 and TRBJ2-7, with 9 bases aligning to TRBD1. Sequencing was performed on blood. The CDR3 bases are TGCAGTGCGGGATTTCCGGGACAGGGTTACGAGCAGTACTTC. This codes for CSAGFPGQGYEQYF.